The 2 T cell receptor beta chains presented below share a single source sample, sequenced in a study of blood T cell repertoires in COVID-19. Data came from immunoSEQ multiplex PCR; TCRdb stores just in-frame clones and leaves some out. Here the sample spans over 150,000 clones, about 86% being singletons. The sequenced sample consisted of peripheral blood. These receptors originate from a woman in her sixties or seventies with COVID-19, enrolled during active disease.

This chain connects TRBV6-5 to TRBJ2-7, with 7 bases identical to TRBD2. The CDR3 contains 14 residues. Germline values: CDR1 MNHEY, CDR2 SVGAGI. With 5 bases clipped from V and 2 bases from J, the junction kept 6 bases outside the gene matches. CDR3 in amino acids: CASSPLAGAYEQYF. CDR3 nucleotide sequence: TGTGCCAGCAGTCCCTTAGCGGGTGCCTACGAGCAGTACTTC.

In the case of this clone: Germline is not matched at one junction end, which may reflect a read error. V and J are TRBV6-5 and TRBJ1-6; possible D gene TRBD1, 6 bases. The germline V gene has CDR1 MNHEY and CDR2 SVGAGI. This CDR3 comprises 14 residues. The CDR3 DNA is TGTGCCAGCAGAAGAGGGACAAACTATTCGCCCCTCCACTTT. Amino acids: CASRRGTNYSPLHF.